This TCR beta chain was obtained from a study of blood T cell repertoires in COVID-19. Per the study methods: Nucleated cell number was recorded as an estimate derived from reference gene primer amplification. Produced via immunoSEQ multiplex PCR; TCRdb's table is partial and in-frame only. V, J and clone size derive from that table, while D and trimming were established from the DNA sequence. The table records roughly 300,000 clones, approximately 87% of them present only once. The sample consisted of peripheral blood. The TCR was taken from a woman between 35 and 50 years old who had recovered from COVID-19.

In DNA form, the CDR3 reads TGCGCCAGCAGCCAAGAACTAGCGGGGGGAAGAGATACGCAGTATTTT. It specifies CASSQELAGGRDTQYF. This chain joins TRBV4-3 and TRBJ2-3; 12 positions match TRBD2. The CDR3 covers 16 residues. V dropped 0 bases and J dropped 5; count of bases not matched to a gene: 3. Germline assignment: CDR1 LGHNA and CDR2 YSLEER.